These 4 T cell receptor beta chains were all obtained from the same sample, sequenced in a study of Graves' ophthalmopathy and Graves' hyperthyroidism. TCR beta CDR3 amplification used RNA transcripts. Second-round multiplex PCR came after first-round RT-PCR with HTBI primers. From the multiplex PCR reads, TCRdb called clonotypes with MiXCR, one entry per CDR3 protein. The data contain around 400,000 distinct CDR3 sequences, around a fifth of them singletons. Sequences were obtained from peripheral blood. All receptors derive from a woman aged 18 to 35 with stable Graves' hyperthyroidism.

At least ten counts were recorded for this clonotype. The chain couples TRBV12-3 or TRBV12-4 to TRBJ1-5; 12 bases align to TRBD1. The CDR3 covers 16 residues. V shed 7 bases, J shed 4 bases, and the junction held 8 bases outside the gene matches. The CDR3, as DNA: TGTGCCAGCAACACCGGGACAGGGGGCGGAAATCAGCCCCAGCATTTT. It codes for CASNTGTGGGNQPQHF.

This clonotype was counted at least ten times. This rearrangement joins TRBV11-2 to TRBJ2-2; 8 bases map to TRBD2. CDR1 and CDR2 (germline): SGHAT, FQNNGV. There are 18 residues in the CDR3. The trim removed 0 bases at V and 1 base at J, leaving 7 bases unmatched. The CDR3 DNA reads TGTGCCAGCAGCTTAGACAGACTAGCGAACAAGAACACCGGGGAGCTGTTTTTT. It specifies CASSLDRLANKNTGELFF.

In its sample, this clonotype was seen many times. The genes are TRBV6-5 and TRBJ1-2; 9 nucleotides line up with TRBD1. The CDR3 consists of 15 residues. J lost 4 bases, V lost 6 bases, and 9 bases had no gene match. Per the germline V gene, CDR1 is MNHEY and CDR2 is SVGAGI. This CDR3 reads CASRRTGGAGYGYTF. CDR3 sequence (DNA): TGTGCCAGCAGGAGAACAGGGGGCGCAGGCTATGGCTACACCTTC.

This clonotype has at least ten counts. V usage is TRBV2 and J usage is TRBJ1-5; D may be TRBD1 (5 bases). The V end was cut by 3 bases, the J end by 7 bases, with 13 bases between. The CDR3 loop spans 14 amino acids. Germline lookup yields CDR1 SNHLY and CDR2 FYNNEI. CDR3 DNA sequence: TGTGCCAGCAGTGAGGCAGGGTCTGTACAGCCCCAGCATTTT. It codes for CASSEAGSVQPQHF.